One and the same sample provided the 15 T cell receptor beta chains below, sequenced in a study of Tregs in tolerant kidney transplant recipients (dated by TCRdb to between 2018 and 2021). Per the publication, the time point label means: 6 months after combined kidney and bone marrow transplant. The transplants used related donors with nonmyeloablative bone marrow transplantation, and mixed chimerism in the human trials was transient. Library preparation was by the immunoSEQ multiplex PCR assay. TCRdb re-hosts the immuneACCESS table, in-frame sequences only. Its copies lack some clones; in the studies checked, an unresolved V gene accounts for under half of them, and the cause for the rest is not known. For this sample there are about 64,000 clones; about 90% appear just once. About 3.8% of the sample is taken by the ten largest. Sample: CD4+ T cells from blood (PBMCs), taken 6 months after the transplant. These receptors originate from a human patient who received a combined kidney and bone marrow transplant. After a transplant, some of the T cells may come from the graft donor.

This chain joins TRBV27 and TRBJ2-2; TRBD1 matches at 10 bases. The CDR3 spans 16 residues. Looked up from germline, CDR1 is MNHEY and CDR2 is SMNVEV (reference sequence). Trimming removed 3 bases from V and 5 bases from J; junction bases left unmatched: 6. The CDR3 spells CASSFRDRGGTGELFF. In DNA form, the CDR3 reads TGTGCCAGCAGTTTTCGGGACAGGGGTGGGACCGGGGAGCTGTTTTTT.

This clone was found once. The chain is built from TRBV28 and TRBJ2-5; the match to TRBD1 covers 7 bases. Trimming removed 8 bases from V and 5 bases from J; junction bases left unmatched: 8. Germline values: CDR1 MDHEN, CDR2 SYDVKM. The CDR3 consists of 13 residues. CDR3: CASYKQGTETQYF. The CDR3 DNA follows: TGTGCCAGCTACAAACAGGGGACGGAGACCCAGTACTTC.

The count of this clone is one. The chain joins TRBV5-6 to TRBJ2-3; the match to TRBD2 covers 11 bases. V dropped 4 bases and J dropped 4; count of bases not matched to a gene: 2. Germline CDR1 SGHDT, CDR2 YYEEEE. The CDR3 is 14 amino acids. The CDR3 DNA reads TGTGCCAGCAGCAATAGCGGGGGGGCAGATACGCAGTATTTT. Amino acid sequence: CASSNSGGADTQYF.

This sequence joins TRBV19 and TRBJ1-4, with TRBD1 matching 7 bases. The CDR3 covers 14 residues. V dropped 8 bases and J dropped 6; count of bases not matched to a gene: 9. Germline V gene data show CDR1 as LNHDA and CDR2 as SQIVND (reference sequence). The CDR3 protein is CASQRDRDYEKLFF. CDR3 in DNA: TGTGCCAGTCAACGGGACAGAGATTATGAAAAACTGTTTTTT. Complete variable domain (other parts from reference TRBV19 and TRBJ1-4): DGGITQSPKYLFRKEGQNVTLSCEQNLNHDAMYWYRQDPGQGLRLIYYSQIVNDFQKGDIAEGYSVSREKKESFPLTVTSAQKNPTAFYLCASQRDRDYEKLFFGSGTQLSVL.

The V and J genes are TRBV5-1 and TRBJ1-4; 9 bases match TRBD1. The V and J ends lost 4 bases and 5 bases, in that order; junction bases with no gene match: 12. The CDR3 length is 17 residues. The germline V gene has CDR1 SGHRS and CDR2 YFSETQ. The CDR3 loop is CASSLPTGTGTNEKLFF. DNA for the CDR3: TGCGCCAGCAGCCTACCAACGGGGACAGGGACCAATGAAAAACTGTTTTTT.

The V call is TRBV7-6, the J call TRBJ1-1; D unclear. This CDR3 has 13 residues. The V end was cut by 2 bases, the J end by 2 bases, with 6 bases between. The germline gives CDR1 SGHVS, CDR2 FNYEAQ. In DNA form, the CDR3 reads TGTGCCAGCAGCTTATCTTCTAACACTGAAGCTTTCTTT. Translating gives CASSLSSNTEAFF.

The chain has TRBV9 and TRBJ2-5, with 8 bases fitting TRBD2. The ends lost 1 base at V and 9 bases at J; junction bases unmatched: 14. The length of the CDR3 is 16 residues. Looked up from germline, CDR1 is SGDLS and CDR2 is YYNGEE. The CDR3 DNA sequence: TGTGCCAGCAGCGTATCACCGGGAGGGCCGTCCGTACCCCAGTACTTC. Protein sequence: CASSVSPGGPSVPQYF.

V and J are TRBV27 and TRBJ2-7; D ambiguous. With 3 bases removed from V and 3 bases from J, the gap between germline ends came to 15 bases. Germline assignment: CDR1 MNHEY and CDR2 SMNVEV (reference sequence). The CDR3 loop spans 15 amino acids. CDR3 in DNA: TGTGCCAGCAGTTTTGGGCTACAGAAGATCTACGAGCAGTACTTC. Protein product: CASSFGLQKIYEQYF.

This chain links TRBV7-7 with TRBJ1-1, with D perhaps TRBD1 (5 bases). The germline V gene encodes CDR1 SSHAT and CDR2 FNYEAQ (reference sequence). Trimming shortened V by 3 bases and J by 7 bases, and 21 bases separated the two germline ends. The CDR3 covers 16 residues. This CDR3 reads CASSLSQGPRGDEAFF. The CDR3 DNA is TGTGCCAGCAGCTTGTCCCAGGGCCCCCGCGGGGATGAAGCTTTCTTT.

The chain couples TRBV14 to TRBJ2-5; possible D gene TRBD2, 5 bases. V lost 0 bases to trimming and J lost 10 bases, with 12 bases between them. Germline-derived CDR1 and CDR2 are SGHDN and FVKESK. This CDR3 contains 13 residues. Here the CDR3 reads CASSQDRGFFQYF. The CDR3 DNA reads as TGTGCCAGCAGCCAAGATCGAGGGTTCTTCCAGTACTTC.

The chain joins TRBV19 to TRBJ2-4, with D maybe TRBD1 (6 bases). Germline V gives CDR1 LNHDA, CDR2 SQIVND (reference sequence). Trimming cost V 7 bases and J 3 bases, with 19 bases left between them. The CDR3 has 16 amino acids. In DNA form, the CDR3 reads TGTGCCAGTAAAGAAGGGGGAGTGAACGGCAAAAACATTCAGTACTTC. Protein product: CASKEGGVNGKNIQYF.

This chain joins TRBV5-1 and TRBJ2-2; TRBD2 matches at 8 bases. The ends lost 0 bases at V and 8 bases at J; junction bases unmatched: 9. The CDR3 is 16 amino acids. The germline gives CDR1 SGHRS, CDR2 YFSETQ. CDR3 DNA: TGCGCCAGCAGCTTGGCACCGGGACTAGGTGTGGGGGAGCTGTTTTTT. It is translated as CASSLAPGLGVGELFF.

About this clone: Within the sample, other DNA sequences also encode this same CDR3. V and J are TRBV11-1 and TRBJ2-5, with TRBD1 as a possible D gene (6 bases). Trimming removed 3 bases at V and 9 bases at J, with 11 bases between. The CDR3 covers 12 residues. Germline lookup yields CDR1 SGHAT and CDR2 FQDESV (reference sequence). The CDR3 nucleotides are TGTGCCAGCAGCTTGGGGGCCAGTCCCCAGTACTTC. Amino acid sequence: CASSLGASPQYF.

V gene TRBV9 combines with J gene TRBJ2-7; tentatively, D is TRBD1 (6 bases). Trimming took 4 bases from V and 3 from J, leaving 11 bases between them. The CDR3 is 13 residues long. CDR1 is SGDLS, CDR2 YYNGEE, per germline. The CDR3 sequence is CASSTSTGYEQYF. DNA of the CDR3: TGTGCCAGCAGCACCTCGACAGGCTACGAGCAGTACTTC.

The chain joins TRBV9 to TRBJ2-7; 10 nucleotides agree with TRBD2. The CDR3 is 16 amino acids. The V segment lost 0 bases and the J segment 0 bases; nucleotides outside the gene matches: 3. Per the germline V gene, CDR1 is SGDLS and CDR2 is YYNGEE. Here the CDR3 DNA reads TGTGCCAGCAGCGTAGATAGCGGGGGGAGCTCCTACGAGCAGTACTTC. It codes for CASSVDSGGSSYEQYF.